This entry is about one T cell receptor (beta chain). As yet, its antigen is unknown. This clone may be a read error of a much larger clone one base away. The data originate from a study of breast tumors, draining lymph nodes, adjacent tissues. Study observations and caveats: The lymph node origin of tumor T cells was framed as consistent with a hypothesis, not demonstrated. Compared with basal-like, luminal-like tumors shared significantly more repertoire with nontumor tissue.

This CDR3 is 15 amino acids long. Germline CDR1 reads SNHLY; CDR2 reads FYNNEI. The lymph nodes were axillary draining lymph nodes from breast cancer patients. TCRdb re-called the multiplex PCR reads through MiXCR, storing one row per CDR3 protein. The sample records some 130,000 distinct CDR3 sequences, 15% to 20% being singletons. The sequenced material came from axillary lymph node tissue. The rearrangement links TRBV2 to TRBJ2-1, with D possibly matching TRBD2 (6 bases). The clonotype comes from a female donor with breast cancer. Some clones in this sample may be carry-over from other donors' samples. The CDR3 spells CASSVEGGTYDEQFF. Written as DNA, the CDR3 is TGTGCCAGCAGCGTAGAGGGAGGAACCTACGATGAGCAGTTCTTC.